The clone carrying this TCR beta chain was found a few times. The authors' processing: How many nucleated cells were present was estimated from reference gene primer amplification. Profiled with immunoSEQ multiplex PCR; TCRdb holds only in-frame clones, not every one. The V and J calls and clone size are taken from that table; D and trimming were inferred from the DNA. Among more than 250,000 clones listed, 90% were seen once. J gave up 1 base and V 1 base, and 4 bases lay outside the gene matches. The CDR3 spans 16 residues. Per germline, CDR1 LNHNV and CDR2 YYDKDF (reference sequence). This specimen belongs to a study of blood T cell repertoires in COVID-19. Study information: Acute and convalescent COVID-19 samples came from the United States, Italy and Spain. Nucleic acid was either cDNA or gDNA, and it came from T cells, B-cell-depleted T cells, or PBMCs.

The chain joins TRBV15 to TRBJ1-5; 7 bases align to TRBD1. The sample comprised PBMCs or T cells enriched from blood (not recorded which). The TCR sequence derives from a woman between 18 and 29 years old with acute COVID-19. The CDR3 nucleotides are TGTGCCACCAGCAGAGCCGGGACAGTAAGCAATCAGCCCCAGCATTTT. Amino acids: CATSRAGTVSNQPQHF.